One and the same sample provided the 28 T cell receptor beta chains below, sequenced in a study of T cells expressing NK-cell markers. One entry per CDR3 protein, without DNA, is what TCRdb gives after re-calling the 5' RACE reads. This repertoire comprises roughly 160,000 distinct CDR3 sequences; its ten largest clones make up 20%. Sequencing was done on a sample of blood T cells: a sorted CD56 or NKG2C T cell subset, CD4+ or CD8+ T cells, or bulk PBMC T cells (not recorded which). Receptors were obtained from a man aged 18 to 70 in good health.

This chain links TRBV4-2 with TRBJ1-2; TCRdb's D gene call, TRBD1, goes unchecked for lack of DNA. The germline CDR1 and CDR2 sequences are LGHNA and YNFKEQ. This CDR3 region has 17 residues. The CDR3 region is CASSQTPRTGDNYGYTF.

The chain joins TRBV27 to TRBJ2-2; TCRdb's assignment of TRBD2 cannot be checked, as there is no DNA. CDR1 and CDR2 from the germline V gene are MNHEY and SMNVEV (reference sequence). The CDR3 contains 18 residues. CDR3 protein: CASSPTGLAGGPNGELFF.

The gene calls are TRBV3-1 and TRBJ2-3. CDR3 length: 16 residues. Germline loops: CDR1 LGHDT, CDR2 YNNKEL (reference sequence). This CDR3 is CASSQDRAHGTDTQYF.

The chain carries TRBV9 and TRBJ2-5; TCRdb's assignment of TRBD1 cannot be checked, as there is no DNA. Germline CDR1 is SGDLS and CDR2 is YYNGEE. The CDR3 runs 15 residues. The CDR3 here is CASSVGGGASETQYF.

The CDR3 spells CSASRRVATNEKLFF. The gene calls are TRBV20-1 and TRBJ1-4. Germline CDR1 DFQATT, CDR2 SNEGSKA (reference sequence). The CDR3 runs 15 residues.

The rearrangement uses TRBV27 and TRBJ1-6; the D call of TRBD1 rests on TCRdb alone, since no DNA is present to check it. Germline V lookup: CDR1 MNHEY, CDR2 SMNVEV (reference sequence). The CDR3 is made up of 13 amino acids. CDR3 sequence: CASRISGNSPLHF.

The J gene is TRBJ2-7, the V gene TRBV6-2 or TRBV6-3. Germline V gene lookup returns CDR1 MNHEY and CDR2 SVGEGT. This CDR3 comprises 16 residues. The CDR3 here is CASSYSMVGSSYEQYF.

V is TRBV12-3 or TRBV12-4 and J is TRBJ1-3. The CDR3 sequence is 13 residues long. The CDR3 region is CASSFFRGNTIYF.

V usage is TRBV6-1 and J usage is TRBJ1-2; TCRdb calls TRBD1, which cannot be checked without DNA. CDR1 and CDR2 (germline): MNHNS, SASEGT. The CDR3 consists of 12 residues. The CDR3 sequence is CASQFSGDGYTF.

The chain is built from TRBV6-1 and TRBJ2-7. The germline gives CDR1 MNHNS, CDR2 SASEGT. This CDR3 comprises 15 residues. CDR3 residues: CASSEWTLLSYEQYF.

The chain carries TRBV11-2 and TRBJ2-3; lacking DNA, the TRBD2 call made by TCRdb goes unchecked. There are 16 residues in the CDR3. From germline, CDR1 is SGHAT and CDR2 FQNNGV. CDR3: CASNRKITSGEHTQYF.

This chain uses TRBV28 with TRBJ1-2; without DNA, the TCRdb call of TRBD1 cannot be checked. The CDR3 covers 15 residues. CDR1 and CDR2 from the germline V gene are MDHEN and SYDVKM. The CDR3 is CASSFVDRRDYGYTF.

The chain uses TRBV20-1 and TRBJ2-5; TCRdb selects TRBD1, and the lack of DNA leaves this call unchecked. The CDR3 contains 15 residues. Germline CDR1 DFQATT, CDR2 SNEGSKA (reference sequence). The CDR3 region is CSARGTESPQETQYF.

V usage is TRBV4-2 and J usage is TRBJ2-5; absent DNA, TCRdb's TRBD2 call cannot be checked. Germline lookup yields CDR1 LGHNA and CDR2 YNFKEQ. The CDR3 loop spans 18 amino acids. This chain's CDR3 is CASSQDPLAGNYQETQYF.

This chain links TRBV5-1 with TRBJ2-7; TCRdb selects TRBD1, and the lack of DNA leaves this call unchecked. The germline V gene has CDR1 SGHRS and CDR2 YFSETQ. CDR3 length: 17 residues. The chain's CDR3 is CASSFSTGTGGLYEQYF.

The chain links TRBV5-5 to TRBJ1-5. This CDR3 contains 15 residues. Germline lookup yields CDR1 SGHKS and CDR2 YYEKEE (reference sequence). The CDR3 sequence is CASSFEGTGNQPQHF.

CDR3 loop: CASSTSSFYEQYF. The chain recombines TRBV21-1 with TRBJ2-7. TRBV21-1 is classified as a pseudogene. The CDR3 is 13 amino acids.

The rearrangement uses TRBV20-1 and TRBJ1-2. The length of the CDR3 is 12 residues. The germline gives CDR1 DFQATT, CDR2 SNEGSKA (reference sequence). CDR3 amino acids: CSARDPIYGYTF.

This rearrangement joins TRBV10-3 to TRBJ2-1. The CDR3 is 16 residues long. CDR1 ENHRY and CDR2 SYGVKD come from the germline V gene. This CDR3 reads CAISESRLNSYNEQFF.

This sequence joins TRBV19 and TRBJ2-7; as DNA is missing, the TRBD1 call by TCRdb cannot be tested. Germline V gene lookup returns CDR1 LNHDA and CDR2 SQIVND (reference sequence). The CDR3 is made up of 14 amino acids. The CDR3 is CASSPTLGAYEQYF.

The chain links TRBV3-1 to TRBJ1-2; as DNA is missing, the TRBD1 call by TCRdb cannot be tested. CDR1 and CDR2 from the germline V gene are LGHDT and YNNKEL (reference sequence). The CDR3 totals 14 residues. This CDR3 reads CASSQASGAYGYTF.

V and J are TRBV6-1 and TRBJ2-5; the TRBD2 assignment by TCRdb is unverifiable without DNA. Germline V gene lookup returns CDR1 MNHNS and CDR2 SASEGT. CDR3 length: 15 residues. The CDR3 region is CASSELAGGQETQYF.

The chain has TRBV3-1 and TRBJ1-5. CDR1 is LGHDT and CDR2 is YNNKEL in the germline V gene (reference sequence). CDR3 length equals 17 residues. The CDR3 protein is CASSRGRAGVLNQPQHF.

The chain combines TRBV7-6 with TRBJ1-6. This CDR3 is built from 16 residues. Germline-derived CDR1 and CDR2 are SGHVS and FNYEAQ. CDR3 sequence: CASSLAEGFYNSPLHF.

This CDR3 is CASSLTDREWEKLFF. The chain combines TRBV28 with TRBJ1-4; TCRdb picks TRBD1, but there is no DNA to check that call. The CDR3 is 15 amino acids. From germline, CDR1 is MDHEN and CDR2 SYDVKM. Looking up the rest from reference TRBV28 and TRBJ1-4 gives the full variable domain: DVKVTQSSRYLVKRTGEKVFLECVQDMDHENMFWYRQDPGLGLRLIYFSYDVKMKEKGDIPEGYSVSREKKERFSLILESASTNQTSMYLCASSLTDREWEKLFFGSGTQLSVL.

This sequence joins TRBV2 and TRBJ2-1; TCRdb outputs TRBD2, but without DNA this stays unchecked. The CDR3 loop spans 17 amino acids. Germline loops: CDR1 SNHLY, CDR2 FYNNEI. CDR3 sequence: CASSEIGGAGDYNEQFF.

The J gene is TRBJ2-1, the V gene TRBV11-2; TCRdb returns TRBD2, unconfirmable since there is no DNA. Germline CDR1 and CDR2: SGHAT and FQNNGV. The CDR3 sequence is 17 residues long. This chain's CDR3 is CASSLVLRGVSYNEQFF.

The V and J genes are TRBV9 and TRBJ2-3; no DNA is available, so the TRBD2 call from TCRdb remains unchecked. The CDR3 length is 17 residues. Germline V gene lookup returns CDR1 SGDLS and CDR2 YYNGEE. The CDR3 reads CASSVEGTPLSTDTQYF.